These 9 T cell receptor beta chains were all obtained from the same sample, sequenced in a study of TIL therapy for anti-PD-1-resistant metastatic lung cancer. Sequencing used immunoSEQ v3. Profiled with immunoSEQ multiplex PCR; TCRdb holds only in-frame clones, not every one. The sample lists some 7,000 clones, around 57% occurring once. Time point reported: pre-treatment sample, taken before nivolumab and TIL therapy. The tumor samples were excised metastases, mostly pleural nodules or supraclavicular lymph nodes. The specimen was tumor tissue, collected at baseline. The receptors here all came from a person aged 30 to 80 with non-small cell lung cancer.

This chain joins TRBV10-3 and TRBJ2-7; 14 bases map to TRBD2. This CDR3 region has 14 residues. Germline V gives CDR1 ENHRY, CDR2 SYGVKD. Unmatched junction bases numbered 5, after V lost 6 bases and J lost 7 bases. CDR3 protein: CAISGTSGSGEQYF. DNA for the CDR3: TGTGCCATCAGCGGGACTAGCGGGAGTGGGGAGCAGTACTTC.

The V call is TRBV2, the J call TRBJ1-2; a possible D gene is TRBD1 (6 bases). V was shortened by 2 bases and J by 4 bases, with 11 bases between the two germline ends. The CDR3 length is 14 residues. Germline CDR1 is SNHLY and CDR2 is FYNNEI. CDR3 in DNA: TGTGCCAGCAGTGAATTGGACAGAAGCTATGGCTACACCTTC. This translates into CASSELDRSYGYTF.

By its share, this clone is large. In nucleotides, the CDR3 is TGTGCCAGCTCACGTCAGGAGTCAAACACTGAAGCTTTCTTT. Protein product: CASSRQESNTEAFF. The rearrangement joins TRBV18 to TRBJ1-1; no clear D gene. CDR3 length: 14 amino acids. Trimming pared 4 bases from V and 2 bases from J, leaving 11 bases between. Germline V gene data show CDR1 as KGHSH and CDR2 as LQKENI.

V and J are TRBV7-2 and TRBJ2-1; tentative D call: TRBD2 (6 bases). The CDR3 runs to 15 residues. From germline, CDR1 is SGHTA and CDR2 FQGNSA. Trimming removed 4 bases at V and 1 base at J, with 11 bases between. The CDR3 spells CASSSRLVSYNEQFF. In DNA form, the CDR3 reads TGTGCCAGCAGCTCCAGACTAGTGTCCTACAATGAGCAGTTCTTC.

The genes are TRBV28 and TRBJ1-2, with D unclear. Germline-derived CDR1 and CDR2 are MDHEN and SYDVKM. With 1 base removed from V and 5 bases from J, the gap between germline ends came to 5 bases. The CDR3 is 12 residues long. The CDR3 region is CASSLSDYGYTF. As DNA, the CDR3 is TGTGCCAGCAGTTTATCGGATTATGGCTACACCTTC.

This clone was counted only a few times. The J gene is TRBJ2-5, the V gene TRBV7-7; 9 nucleotides agree with TRBD1. Germline CDR1 reads SSHAT; CDR2 reads FNYEAQ (reference sequence). V was clipped by 5 bases and J by 5 bases; unmatched bases: 3. The CDR3 contains 13 residues. CDR3 loop: CASSRDRDETQYF. The DNA of the CDR3 is TGTGCCAGCAGCCGGGACAGGGATGAGACCCAGTACTTC.

This chain joins TRBV5-5 and TRBJ2-3; 7 bases agree with TRBD2. CDR3 size: 15 residues. Germline trimming cut 0 bases from V and 2 bases from J; bases unmatched to any gene: 3. The germline V gene has CDR1 SGHKS and CDR2 YYEKEE (reference sequence). The CDR3: CASSLVREYTDTQYF. The CDR3 DNA follows: TGTGCCAGCAGCTTGGTGCGGGAGTACACAGATACGCAGTATTTT.

This chain joins TRBV18 and TRBJ2-1, with D perhaps matching TRBD1 (6 bases). In germline, CDR1 is KGHSH, CDR2 LQKENI. V shed 2 bases and J shed 5 bases, with 10 bases lying between them. This CDR3 spans 14 amino acids. CDR3 residues: CASSPFGDNNEQFF. CDR3 in DNA: TGTGCCAGCTCACCATTTGGGGACAACAATGAGCAGTTCTTC.

This clone came up a few times. The CDR3: CASSQSRATNEKLFF. For the CDR3, the DNA is TGTGCCAGCAGCCAATCGCGGGCCACTAATGAAAAACTGTTTTTT. The J gene is TRBJ1-4, the V gene TRBV16; no clear D gene. The CDR3 is made up of 15 amino acids. V lost 0 bases and J 2 bases, leaving 7 bases between the germline ends. CDR1 KGHSY and CDR2 FQNENV come from the germline V gene.